The present entry profiles one T cell receptor (beta chain) with its context. Methods used by the authors: Amplification of reference gene primers was used by the study to estimate nucleated cell counts. Profiled with immunoSEQ multiplex PCR; TCRdb holds only in-frame clones, not every one. The V and J calls and clone size were taken over from that table, and D and trimming were inferred from the DNA. The sample lists roughly 140,000 clones, more than 75% occurring once. The CDR3 sequence is 13 residues long. Germline assignment: CDR1 KGHDR and CDR2 SFDVKD. V lost 5 bases to trimming and J lost 5 bases; unmatched junction nucleotides: 3. The entry originates in a study of blood T cell repertoires in COVID-19. The wider study: Collection of acute and convalescent COVID-19 samples took place in the United States, Italy and Spain. Sources were T cells, B-cell-depleted T cells, or PBMCs; the material itself was cDNA or gDNA.

The sequencing input was peripheral blood. V and J are TRBV24-1 and TRBJ2-5, with 8 bases fitting TRBD2. This receptor was taken from a man aged 60 to 69 with acute or convalescent COVID-19. The CDR3 sequence: CATSGSGSETQYF. The DNA for the CDR3 is TGTGCCACCAGTGGAAGCGGGAGTGAGACCCAGTACTTC.